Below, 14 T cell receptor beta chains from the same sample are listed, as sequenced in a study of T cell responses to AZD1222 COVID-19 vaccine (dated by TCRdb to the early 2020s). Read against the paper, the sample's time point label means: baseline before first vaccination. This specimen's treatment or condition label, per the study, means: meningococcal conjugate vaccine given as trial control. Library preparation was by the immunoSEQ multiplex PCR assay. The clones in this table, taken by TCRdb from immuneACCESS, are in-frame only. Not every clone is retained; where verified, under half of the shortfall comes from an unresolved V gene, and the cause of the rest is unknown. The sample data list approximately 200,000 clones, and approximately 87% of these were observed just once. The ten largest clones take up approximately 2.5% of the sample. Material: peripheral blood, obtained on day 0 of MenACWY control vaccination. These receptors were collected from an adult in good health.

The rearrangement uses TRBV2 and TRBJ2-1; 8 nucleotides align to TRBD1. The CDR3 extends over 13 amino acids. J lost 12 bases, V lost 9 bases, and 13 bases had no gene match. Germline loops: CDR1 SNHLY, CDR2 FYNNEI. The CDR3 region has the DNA TGTGCCAGAGAGGACAGGGCAGCTGAGGGGCAGTTCTTC. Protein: CAREDRAAEGQFF.

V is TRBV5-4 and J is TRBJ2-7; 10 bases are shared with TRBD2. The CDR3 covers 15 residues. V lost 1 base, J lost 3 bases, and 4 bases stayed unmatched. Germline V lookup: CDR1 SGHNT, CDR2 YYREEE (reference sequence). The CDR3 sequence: CASSLTLAGVYEQYF. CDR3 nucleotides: TGTGCCAGCAGCTTGACCCTAGCGGGAGTCTACGAGCAGTACTTC. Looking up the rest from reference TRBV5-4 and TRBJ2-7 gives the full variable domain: ETGVTQSPTHLIKTRGQQVTLRCSSQSGHNTVSWYQQALGQGPQFIFQYYREEENGRGNFPPRFSGLQFPNYSSELNVNALELDDSALYLCASSLTLAGVYEQYFGPGTRLTVT.

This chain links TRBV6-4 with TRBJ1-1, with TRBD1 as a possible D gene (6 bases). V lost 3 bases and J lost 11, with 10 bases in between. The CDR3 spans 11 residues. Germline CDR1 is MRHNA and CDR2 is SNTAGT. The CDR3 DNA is TGTGCCAGCAGTGATGGGAGGGGGGCTTTCTTT. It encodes CASSDGRGAFF.

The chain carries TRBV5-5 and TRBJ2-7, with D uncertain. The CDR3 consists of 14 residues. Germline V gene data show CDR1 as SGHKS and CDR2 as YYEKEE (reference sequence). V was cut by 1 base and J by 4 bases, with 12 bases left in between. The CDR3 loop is CASSLYLTIYEQYF. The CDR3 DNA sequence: TGTGCCAGCAGCTTGTACCTCACAATTTACGAGCAGTACTTC.

CDR3: CASNSGSYGYTF. CDR3 DNA sequence: TGTGCCAGTAACTCAGGCAGCTATGGCTACACCTTC. The chain combines TRBV19 with TRBJ1-2, with D unresolved. Germline loops: CDR1 LNHDA, CDR2 SQIVND (reference sequence). Between the trimmed V and J ends, which lost 7 bases and 4 bases, there was a span of 10 bases. This CDR3 region has 12 residues.

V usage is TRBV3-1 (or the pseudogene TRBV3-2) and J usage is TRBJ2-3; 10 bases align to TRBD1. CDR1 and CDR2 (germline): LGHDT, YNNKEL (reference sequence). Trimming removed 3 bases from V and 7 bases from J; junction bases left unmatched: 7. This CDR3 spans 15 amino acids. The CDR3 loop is CASSQGQGFRHTQYF. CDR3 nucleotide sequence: TGTGCCAGCAGCCAGGGACAGGGGTTTCGACATACGCAGTATTTT.

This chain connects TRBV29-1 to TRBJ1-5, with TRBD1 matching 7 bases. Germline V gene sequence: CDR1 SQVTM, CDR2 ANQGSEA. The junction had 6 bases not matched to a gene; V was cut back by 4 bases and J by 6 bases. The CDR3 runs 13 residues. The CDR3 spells CSVAQNRGQPQHF. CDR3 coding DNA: TGCAGCGTTGCACAGAACAGGGGTCAGCCCCAGCATTTT.

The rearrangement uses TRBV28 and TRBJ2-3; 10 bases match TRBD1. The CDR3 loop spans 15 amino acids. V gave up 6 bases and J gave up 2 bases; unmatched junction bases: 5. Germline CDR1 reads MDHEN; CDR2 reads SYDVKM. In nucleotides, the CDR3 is TGTGCCAGCAGCGCCGGGACAGGGGTCACAGATACGCAGTATTTT. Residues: CASSAGTGVTDTQYF.

In DNA, the CDR3 is TGTGCCAGCAGCTCCATTAGGGGGGGGTTTGGCACTGAAGCTTTCTTT. This sequence encodes CASSSIRGGFGTEAFF. The chain uses TRBV7-9 and TRBJ1-1, with D possibly matching TRBD1 (6 bases). Trimming took off 4 bases at V and 4 bases at J, with 19 bases between the two ends. Germline V gene data show CDR1 as SEHNR and CDR2 as FQNEAQ (reference sequence). The CDR3 sequence is 16 residues long. The variable domain in full, with the rest retrieved from reference TRBV7-9 and TRBJ1-1, is DTGVSQNPRHKITKRGQNVTFRCDPISEHNRLYWYRQTLGQGPEFLTYFQNEAQLEKSRLLSDRFSAERPKGSFSTLEIQRTEQGDSAMYLCASSSIRGGFGTEAFFGQGTRLTVV.

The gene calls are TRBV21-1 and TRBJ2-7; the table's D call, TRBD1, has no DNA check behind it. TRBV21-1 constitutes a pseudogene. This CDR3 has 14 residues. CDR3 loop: CASTPGQGMYEQYF. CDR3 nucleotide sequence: TGTGCCAGCACCCCGGGACAGGGGATGTACGAGCAGTACTTC.

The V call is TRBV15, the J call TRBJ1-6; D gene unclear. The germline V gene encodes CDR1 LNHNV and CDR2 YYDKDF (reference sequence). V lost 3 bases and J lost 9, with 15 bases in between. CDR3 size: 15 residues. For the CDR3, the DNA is TGTGCCACCAGCAGCTCCTTGGGGATTTTTTCACCCCTCCACTTT. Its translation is CATSSSLGIFSPLHF.

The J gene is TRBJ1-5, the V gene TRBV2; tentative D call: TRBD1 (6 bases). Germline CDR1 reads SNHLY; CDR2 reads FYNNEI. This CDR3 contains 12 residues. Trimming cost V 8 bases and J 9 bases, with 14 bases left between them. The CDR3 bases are TGTGCCAGCCAGGGGCCCCTAACGCCCCAGCATTTT. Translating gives CASQGPLTPQHF.

Written as DNA, the CDR3 is TGTGCCAGCAGTGAATCGTACGGGGCCTACGAGCAGTACTTC. It codes for CASSESYGAYEQYF. The chain is built from TRBV6-1 and TRBJ2-7, with D possibly matching TRBD2 (5 bases). Trimming shortened V by 2 bases and J by 2 bases, and 10 bases separated the two germline ends. The CDR3 is 14 amino acids. Germline CDR1 is MNHNS and CDR2 is SASEGT.

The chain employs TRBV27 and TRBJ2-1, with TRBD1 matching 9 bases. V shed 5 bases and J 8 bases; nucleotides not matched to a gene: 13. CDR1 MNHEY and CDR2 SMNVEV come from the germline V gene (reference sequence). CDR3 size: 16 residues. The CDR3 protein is CASSLTPGQGSDEQFF. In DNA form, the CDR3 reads TGTGCCAGCAGTCTCACGCCGGGACAGGGTTCAGATGAGCAGTTCTTC.